This is a list of T cell receptor beta chains from one sample in a study of T cells in localized non-small cell lung cancer. Clones were sequenced by immunoSEQ multiplex PCR, and TCRdb holds only the in-frame ones, with some missing. The sample yields more than 2,000 clones, roughly 25% seen once. The sample consisted of lung tumor tissue, taken before any cancer treatment. These receptors all stem from a woman aged 40-75 years with stage I lung adenocarcinoma. The CDR3 runs from the conserved cysteine through the conserved F or W. Fields, in order: D gene, CDR3 length, clone size, J gene, V gene, CDR3 protein, CDR3 DNA. D genes are given only for firm matches. Size is stated for part of the rows, as once, few or many counts, or as a class when the clone is expanded.

>NA|14|NA|TRBJ1-4|TRBV5-1
CASSLGITNEKLFF
TGCGCCAGCAGCTTGGGGATTACTAATGAAAAACTGTTTTTT
>TRBD1|15|NA|TRBJ1-2|TRBV19
CASRAGTGGFYGYTF
TGTGCCAGTAGAGCCGGGACAGGGGGATTCTATGGCTACACCTTC
>NA|12|few|TRBJ1-1|TRBV28
CASRQPNTEAFF
TGTGCCAGCAGACAGCCGAACACTGAAGCTTTCTTT
>NA|13|NA|TRBJ1-1|TRBV6-8
CASSADRNTEAFF
TGTGCCAGCAGTGCTGACAGGAACACTGAAGCTTTCTTT
>TRBD1|14|few|TRBJ1-1|TRBV11-3
CASSTTGGLTEAFF
TGTGCCAGCAGCACGACAGGGGGCTTAACTGAAGCTTTCTTT
>NA|15|NA|TRBJ2-3|TRBV11-3
CASSDQAGLKGKQYF
TGTGCCAGCAGCGACCAAGCCGGACTCAAAGGGAAGCAGTATTTT
>NA|12|large|TRBJ2-7|TRBV14
CASSHNPYEQYF
TGTGCCAGCAGCCATAATCCCTACGAGCAGTACTTC
>NA|14|few|TRBJ2-1|TRBV10-2
CASSERGDYNEQFF
TGCGCCAGCAGTGAGAGGGGGGATTACAATGAGCAGTTCTTC
>NA|14|NA|TRBJ2-1|TRBV29-1
CSVEPSDTYNEQFF
TGCAGCGTTGAACCTAGCGATACCTACAATGAGCAGTTCTTC
>NA|16|medium-sized|TRBJ1-2|TRBV11-3
CASSLGPGHLTGGYTF
TGTGCCAGCAGCTTGGGCCCGGGACACCTTACTGGAGGCTACACCTTC
>NA|14|NA|TRBJ1-2|TRBV6-8
CASSFLQELEGYTF
TGTGCCAGCAGTTTCCTACAGGAACTGGAAGGCTACACCTTC
>NA|12|NA|TRBJ2-5|TRBV14
CASSFNRETQYF
TGTGCCAGCAGCTTCAACCGGGAGACCCAGTACTTC
>NA|17|few|TRBJ1-5|TRBV28
CASSLRPAGYSNQPQHF
TGTGCCAGCAGTTTACGGCCCGCGGGATATAGCAATCAGCCCCAGCATTTT
>TRBD1|14|medium-sized|TRBJ2-2|TRBV11-3
CASSRTGGSGELFF
TGTGCCAGCAGCCGGACAGGGGGATCCGGGGAGCTGTTTTTT
>NA|15|NA|TRBJ1-5|TRBV19
CASSRGMGSNQPQHF
TGTGCCAGTAGTAGGGGGATGGGTAGCAATCAGCCCCAGCATTTT
>TRBD2|13|NA|TRBJ2-5|TRBV6-8
CASSIAGGETQYF
TGTGCCAGCAGTATAGCGGGAGGAGAGACCCAGTACTTC
>NA|15|NA|TRBJ1-5|TRBV28
CASSFQGLGNQPQHF
TGTGCCAGCAGTTTCCAGGGGTTAGGCAATCAGCCCCAGCATTTT
>NA|14|few|TRBJ2-2|TRBV11-3
CASSSTQGTGELFF
TGTGCCAGCAGCTCAACCCAGGGTACCGGGGAGCTGTTTTTT
>NA|12|NA|TRBJ2-7|TRBV6-8
CASSKGYYEQYF
TGTGCCAGCAGTAAAGGTTATTACGAGCAGTACTTC
>TRBD2|15|NA|TRBJ2-5|TRBV15
CATSRDSGIEETQYF
TGTGCCACCAGCAGAGACAGCGGGATTGAAGAGACCCAGTACTTC
>TRBD2|17|NA|TRBJ2-1|TRBV15
CATSREREGLLYNEQFF
TGTGCCACCAGCAGAGAACGAGAGGGACTACTTTACAATGAGCAGTTCTTC
>NA|14|NA|TRBJ1-4|TRBV28
CASTTAMTNEKLFF
TGTGCCAGCACCACGGCAATGACTAATGAAAAACTGTTTTTT
>NA|17|few|TRBJ2-7|TRBV6-8
CASSKGDRYFFVHEQYF
TGTGCCAGCAGTAAGGGGGACCGGTATTTTTTCGTCCACGAGCAGTACTTC
>NA|15|NA|TRBJ2-2|TRBV19
CASSKGRTGTGELFF
TGTGCCAGTAGTAAGGGGAGAACTGGAACCGGGGAGCTGTTTTTT
>NA|14|large|TRBJ1-4|TRBV4-1
CASRGSGNNEKLFF
TGCGCCAGCAGGGGGAGCGGAAATAATGAAAAACTGTTTTTT
>TRBD1|15|NA|TRBJ2-2|TRBV18
CASSPIRDRTGELFF
TGTGCCAGCTCGCCAATCCGGGACAGAACCGGGGAGCTGTTTTTT
>TRBD2|14|few|TRBJ2-7|TRBV11-3
CASSLGRGGTEQYF
TGTGCCAGCAGCTTAGGGCGGGGGGGAACCGAGCAGTACTTC
>TRBD2|15|few|TRBJ2-7|TRBV6-8
CASSYSRTSFYEQYF
TGTGCCAGCAGTTACTCGAGGACTAGTTTCTACGAGCAGTACTTC
>NA|15|medium-sized|TRBJ1-3|TRBV11-3
CASSRTPHSGNTIYF
TGTGCCAGCAGCCGGACCCCCCACTCTGGAAACACCATATATTTT
>NA|14|NA|TRBJ2-3|TRBV11-3
CASSFSGSTDTQYF
TGTGCCAGCAGCTTTAGCGGAAGCACAGATACGCAGTATTTT
>TRBD2|19|NA|TRBJ2-2|TRBV11-3
CASATATESGRAKGGELFF
TGTGCCAGCGCTACGGCGACAGAGAGCGGGAGGGCCAAGGGCGGGGAGCTGTTTTTT
>TRBD2|19|NA|TRBJ2-7|TRBV18
CASSPLGLAGVRLSYEQYF
TGTGCCAGCTCACCATTGGGACTAGCGGGAGTCCGCCTCTCCTACGAGCAGTACTTC
>NA|11|NA|TRBJ2-1|TRBV19
CASSVFNEQFF
TGTGCCAGTAGTGTTTTCAATGAGCAGTTCTTC
>NA|14|medium-sized|TRBJ2-1|TRBV6-1
CASSEDVRVSSKFF
TGTGCCAGCAGTGAAGATGTGCGGGTGTCTAGTAAGTTCTTC
>NA|17|few|TRBJ2-1|TRBV6-8
CASSYVASAGTNNEQFF
TGTGCCAGCAGTTACGTAGCTAGCGCGGGGACGAACAATGAGCAGTTCTTC